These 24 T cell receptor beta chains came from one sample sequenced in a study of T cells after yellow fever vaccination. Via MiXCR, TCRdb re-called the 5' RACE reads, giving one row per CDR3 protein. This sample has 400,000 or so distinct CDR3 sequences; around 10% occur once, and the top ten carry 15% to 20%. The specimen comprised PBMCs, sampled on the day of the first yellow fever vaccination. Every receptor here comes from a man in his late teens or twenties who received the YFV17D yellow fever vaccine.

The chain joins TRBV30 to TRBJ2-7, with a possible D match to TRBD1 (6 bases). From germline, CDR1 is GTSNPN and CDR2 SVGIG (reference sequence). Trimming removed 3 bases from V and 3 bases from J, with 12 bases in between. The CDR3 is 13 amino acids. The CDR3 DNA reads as TGTGCCTGGAGCGAACAGGGTGTCTACGAGCAGTACTTC. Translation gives CAWSEQGVYEQYF. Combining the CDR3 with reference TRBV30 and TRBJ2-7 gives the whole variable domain SQTIHQWPATLVQPVGSPLSLECTVEGTSNPNLYWYRQAAGRGLQLLFYSVGIGQISSEVPQNLSASRPQDRQFILSSKKLLLSDSGFYLCAWSEQGVYEQYFGPGTRLTVT.

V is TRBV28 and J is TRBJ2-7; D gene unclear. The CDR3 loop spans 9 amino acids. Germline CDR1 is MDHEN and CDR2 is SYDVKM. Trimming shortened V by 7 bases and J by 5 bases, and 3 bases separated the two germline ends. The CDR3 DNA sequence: TGTGCCAGCACGGACGAGCAGTACGTC. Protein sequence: CASTDEQYV.

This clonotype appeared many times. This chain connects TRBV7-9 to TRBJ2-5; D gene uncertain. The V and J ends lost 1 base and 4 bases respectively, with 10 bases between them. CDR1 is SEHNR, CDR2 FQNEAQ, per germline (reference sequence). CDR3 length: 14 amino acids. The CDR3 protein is CASSLGTVGETQYF. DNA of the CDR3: TGTGCCAGCAGCTTAGGGACCGTAGGAGAGACCCAGTACTTC.

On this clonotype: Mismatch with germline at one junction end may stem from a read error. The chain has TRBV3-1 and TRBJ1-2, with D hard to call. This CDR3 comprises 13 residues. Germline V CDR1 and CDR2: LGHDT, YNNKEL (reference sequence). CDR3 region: CASSQEKQGGIYF. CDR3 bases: TGTGCCAGCAGCCAAGAGAAACAAGGAGGAATTTACTTC.

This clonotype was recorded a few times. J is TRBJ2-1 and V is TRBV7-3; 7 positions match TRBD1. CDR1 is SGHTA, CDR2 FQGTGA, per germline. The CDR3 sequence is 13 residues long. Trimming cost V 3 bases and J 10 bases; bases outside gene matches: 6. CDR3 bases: TGTGCCAGCAGCTTCGAGGGGGCCCTGGAGCAGTTCTTC. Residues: CASSFEGALEQFF.

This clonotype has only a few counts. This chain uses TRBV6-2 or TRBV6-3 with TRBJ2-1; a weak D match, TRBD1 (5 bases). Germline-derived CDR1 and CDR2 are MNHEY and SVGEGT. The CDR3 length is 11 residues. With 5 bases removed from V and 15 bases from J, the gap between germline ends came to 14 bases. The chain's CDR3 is CASSQGRSVFF. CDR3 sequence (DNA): TGTGCCAGCAGTCAGGGCAGGTCGGTGTTCTTC.

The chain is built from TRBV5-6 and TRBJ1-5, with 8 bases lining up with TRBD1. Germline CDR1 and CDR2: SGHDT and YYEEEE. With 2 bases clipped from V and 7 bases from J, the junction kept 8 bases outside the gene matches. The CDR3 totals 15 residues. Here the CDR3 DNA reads TGTGCCAGCAGCTTCTGGGACAGGTTAACCCAGCCCCAGCATTTT. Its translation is CASSFWDRLTQPQHF.

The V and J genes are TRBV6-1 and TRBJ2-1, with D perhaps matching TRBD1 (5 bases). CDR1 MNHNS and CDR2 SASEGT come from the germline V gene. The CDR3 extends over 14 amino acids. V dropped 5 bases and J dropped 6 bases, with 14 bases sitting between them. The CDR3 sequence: CASSLQGLSNEQFF. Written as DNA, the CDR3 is TGTGCCAGCAGTCTCCAGGGTCTATCCAATGAGCAGTTCTTC.

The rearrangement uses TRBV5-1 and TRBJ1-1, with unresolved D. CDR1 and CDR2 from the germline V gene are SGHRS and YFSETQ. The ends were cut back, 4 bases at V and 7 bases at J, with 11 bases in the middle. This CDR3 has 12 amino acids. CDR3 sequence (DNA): TGCGCCAGCAGCGTAGGACGGAATGAAGCTTTCTTT. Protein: CASSVGRNEAFF.

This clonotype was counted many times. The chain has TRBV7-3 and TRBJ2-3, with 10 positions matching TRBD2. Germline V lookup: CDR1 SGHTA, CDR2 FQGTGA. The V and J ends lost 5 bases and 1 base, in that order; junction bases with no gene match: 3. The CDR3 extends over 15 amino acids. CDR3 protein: CASSRGTSGTDTQYF. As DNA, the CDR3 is TGTGCCAGCAGCCGTGGGACTAGCGGCACAGATACGCAGTATTTT.

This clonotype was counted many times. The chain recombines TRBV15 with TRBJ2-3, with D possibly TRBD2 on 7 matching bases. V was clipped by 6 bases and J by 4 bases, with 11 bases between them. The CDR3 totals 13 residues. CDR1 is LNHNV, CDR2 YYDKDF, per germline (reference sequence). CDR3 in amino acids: CATRRGAADTQYF. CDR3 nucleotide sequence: TGTGCCACCAGACGGGGGGCCGCAGATACGCAGTATTTT.

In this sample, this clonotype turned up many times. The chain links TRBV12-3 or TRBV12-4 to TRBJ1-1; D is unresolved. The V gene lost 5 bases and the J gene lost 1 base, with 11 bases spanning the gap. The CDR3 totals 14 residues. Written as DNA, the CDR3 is TGTGCCAGCAGTCGGGAGTATTCGAACACTGAAGCTTTCTTT. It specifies CASSREYSNTEAFF.

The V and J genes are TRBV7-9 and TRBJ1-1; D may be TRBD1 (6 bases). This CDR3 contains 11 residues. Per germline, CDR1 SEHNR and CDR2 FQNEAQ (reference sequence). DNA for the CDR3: TGTGCTTCACGGGGGCGGACTGAAGCTTTCTTT. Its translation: CASRGRTEAFF. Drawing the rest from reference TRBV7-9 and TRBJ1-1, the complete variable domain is DTGVSQNPRHKITKRGQNVTFRCDPISEHNRLYWYRQTLGQGPEFLTYFQNEAQLEKSRLLSDRFSAERPKGSFSTLEIQRTEQGDSAMYLCASRGRTEAFFGQGTRLTVV.

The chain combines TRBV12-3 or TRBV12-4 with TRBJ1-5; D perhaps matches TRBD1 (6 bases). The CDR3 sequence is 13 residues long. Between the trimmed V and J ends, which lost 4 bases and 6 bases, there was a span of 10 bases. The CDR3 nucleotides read TGTGCCAGCAGTTCCGGAGGGGGTCAGCCCCAGCATTTT. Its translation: CASSSGGGQPQHF.

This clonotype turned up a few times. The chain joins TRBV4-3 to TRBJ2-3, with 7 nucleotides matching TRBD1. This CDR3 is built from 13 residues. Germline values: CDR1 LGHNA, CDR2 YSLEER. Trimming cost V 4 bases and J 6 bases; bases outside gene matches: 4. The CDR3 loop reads CASSRVTGDTQYF. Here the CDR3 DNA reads TGCGCCAGCAGCCGAGTGACAGGGGATACGCAGTATTTT.

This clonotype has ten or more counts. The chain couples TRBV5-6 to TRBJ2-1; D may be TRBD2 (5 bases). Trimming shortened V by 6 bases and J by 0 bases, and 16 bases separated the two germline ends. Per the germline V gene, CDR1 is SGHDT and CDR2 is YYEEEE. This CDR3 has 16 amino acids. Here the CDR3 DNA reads TGTGCCAGCATCCGATCTAGCACTAGCTCCTACAATGAGCAGTTCTTC. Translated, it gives CASIRSSTSSYNEQFF.

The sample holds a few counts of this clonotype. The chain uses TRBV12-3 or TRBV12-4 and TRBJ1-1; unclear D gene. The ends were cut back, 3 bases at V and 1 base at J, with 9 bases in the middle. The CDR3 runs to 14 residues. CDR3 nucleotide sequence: TGTGCCAGCAGTTTCGTCAGAACGAACACTGAAGCTTTCTTT. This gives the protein CASSFVRTNTEAFF.

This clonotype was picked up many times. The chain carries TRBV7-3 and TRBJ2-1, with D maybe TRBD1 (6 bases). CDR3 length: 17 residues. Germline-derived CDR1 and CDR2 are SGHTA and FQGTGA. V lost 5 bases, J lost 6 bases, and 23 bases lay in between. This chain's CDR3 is CASSLQGQGKLSNEQFF. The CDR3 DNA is TGTGCCAGCAGCCTCCAGGGGCAGGGAAAACTTTCCAATGAGCAGTTCTTC. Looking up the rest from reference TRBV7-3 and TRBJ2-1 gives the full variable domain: GAGVSQTPSNKVTEKGKYVELRCDPISGHTALYWYRQSLGQGPEFLIYFQGTGAADDSGLPNDRFFAVRPEGSVSTLKIQRTERGDSAVYLCASSLQGQGKLSNEQFFGPGTRLTVL.

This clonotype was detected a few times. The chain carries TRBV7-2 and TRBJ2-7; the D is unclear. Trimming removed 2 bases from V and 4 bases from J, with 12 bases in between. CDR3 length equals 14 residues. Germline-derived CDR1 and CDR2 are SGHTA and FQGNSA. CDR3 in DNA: TGTGCCAGCAGCTTAAGGCATGACGGGTACGAGCAGTACTTC. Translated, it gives CASSLRHDGYEQYF.

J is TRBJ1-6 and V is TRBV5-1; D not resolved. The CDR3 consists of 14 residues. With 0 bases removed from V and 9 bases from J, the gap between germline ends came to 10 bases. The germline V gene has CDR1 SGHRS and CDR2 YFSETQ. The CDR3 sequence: CASSLGSEGSPLHF. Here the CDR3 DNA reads TGCGCCAGCAGCTTGGGGTCCGAAGGTTCACCCCTCCACTTT.

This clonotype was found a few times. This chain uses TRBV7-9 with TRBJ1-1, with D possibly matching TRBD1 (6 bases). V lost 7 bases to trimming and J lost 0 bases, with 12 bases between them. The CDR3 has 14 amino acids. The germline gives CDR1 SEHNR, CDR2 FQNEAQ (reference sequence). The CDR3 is CASTPTGMNTEAFF. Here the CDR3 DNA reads TGTGCCAGCACACCAACAGGGATGAACACTGAAGCTTTCTTT.

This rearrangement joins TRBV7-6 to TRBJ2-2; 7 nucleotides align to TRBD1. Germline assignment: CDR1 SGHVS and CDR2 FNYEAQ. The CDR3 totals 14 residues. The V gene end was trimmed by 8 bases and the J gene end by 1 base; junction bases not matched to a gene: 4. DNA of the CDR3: TGTGCCAGCTGGGACAGATTGAACACCGGGGAGCTGTTTTTT. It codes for CASWDRLNTGELFF. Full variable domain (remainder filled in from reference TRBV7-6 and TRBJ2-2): GAGVSQSPRYKVTKRGQDVALRCDPISGHVSLYWYRQALGQGPEFLTYFNYEAQQDKSGLPNDRFSAERPEGSISTLTIQRTEQRDSAMYRCASWDRLNTGELFFGEGSRLTVL.

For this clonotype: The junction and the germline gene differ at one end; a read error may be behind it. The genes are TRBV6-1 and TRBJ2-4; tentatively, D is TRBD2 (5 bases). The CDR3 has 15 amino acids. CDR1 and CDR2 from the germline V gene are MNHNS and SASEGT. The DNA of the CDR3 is TGTGCCAGCAGTCAAGCGGAACTAGCCAAAAACATTCAGTACTTC. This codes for CASSQAELAKNIQYF.

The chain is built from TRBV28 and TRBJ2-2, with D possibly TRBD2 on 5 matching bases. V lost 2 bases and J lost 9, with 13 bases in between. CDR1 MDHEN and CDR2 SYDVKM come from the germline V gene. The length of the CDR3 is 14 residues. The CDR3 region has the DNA TGTGCCAGCAGTTTAACGGGGAAAGAAAGGGAGCTGTTTTTT. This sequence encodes CASSLTGKERELFF.